This T cell receptor (beta chain) was documented in a study of control samples from healthy donors and cancer patients. V was clipped by 6 bases and J by 2 bases, with 4 bases between them. The V gene's germline CDR1 is MNHNY and CDR2 SVGAGI (reference sequence). This CDR3 contains 12 residues. Sequencing was performed with immunoSEQ multiplex PCR; in TCRdb, only in-frame clones are kept and a portion is missing. The data contain 100,000 or so clones, around 89% of them singletons. The sequenced sample was blood. The V and J genes are TRBV6-6 and TRBJ2-2; no reliable D call. The clonotype comes from a man aged 25-45 years in good health. CDR3 amino acids: CASRQNTGELFF. The CDR3 DNA sequence: TGTGCCAGCAGACAAAACACCGGGGAGCTGTTTTTT.